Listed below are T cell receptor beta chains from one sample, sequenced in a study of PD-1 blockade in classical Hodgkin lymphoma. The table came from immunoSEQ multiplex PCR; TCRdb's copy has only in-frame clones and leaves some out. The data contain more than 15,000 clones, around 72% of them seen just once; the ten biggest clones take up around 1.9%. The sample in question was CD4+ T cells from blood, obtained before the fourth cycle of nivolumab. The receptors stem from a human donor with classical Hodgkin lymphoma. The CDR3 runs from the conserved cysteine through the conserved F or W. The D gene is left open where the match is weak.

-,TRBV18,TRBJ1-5,TGTGCCAGCTCACCAATGGCAGGGTTGGGCAATCAGCCCCAGCATTTT,CASSPMAGLGNQPQHF
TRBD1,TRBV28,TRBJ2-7,TGTGCCAGCAGTTTAATTGGGGACAGGGGCTCCTACGAGCAGTACTTC,CASSLIGDRGSYEQYF
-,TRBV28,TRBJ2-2,TGTGCCAGCAGTTTGTGGACAGAAAACACCGGGGAGCTGTTTTTT,CASSLWTENTGELFF
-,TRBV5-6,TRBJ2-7,TGTGCCAGCAGCTACAGGGCCTACGAGCAGTACTTC,CASSYRAYEQYF
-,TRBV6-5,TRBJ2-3,TGTGCCAGCAGACTAGACTACCTTAGCACAGATACGCAGTATTTT,CASRLDYLSTDTQYF
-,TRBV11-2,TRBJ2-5,TGTGCCAGCATACTAGGGGAGACCCAGTACTTC,CASILGETQYF
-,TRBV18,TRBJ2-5,TGTGCCAGCTCACCACCCAGCGGAGAGTTCAGGGCGAAGTGGACCCAGTACTTC,CASSPPSGEFRAKWTQYF
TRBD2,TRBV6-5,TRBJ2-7,TGTGCCTCCGCTAGCGGGAGGAACTACGAGCAGTACTTC,CASASGRNYEQYF
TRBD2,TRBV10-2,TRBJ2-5,TGCGCCAGCACCAGAGGGACTAGCGGGAGTGGGGAGACCCAGTACTTC,CASTRGTSGSGETQYF
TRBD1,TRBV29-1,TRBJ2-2,TGCAGCGTTGGGGACAGGTGGAACACCGGGGAGCTGTTTTTT,CSVGDRWNTGELFF
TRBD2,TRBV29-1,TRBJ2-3,TGCAGCGTTGAGCTAGCGGGAGTGACAGATACGCAGTATTTT,CSVELAGVTDTQYF